Below are 17 T cell receptor beta chains sequenced from a single sample in a study of blood T cell repertoires in COVID-19 (dated by TCRdb to the early 2020s). Libraries were prepared through the immunoSEQ multiplex PCR assay. The clones in this table, taken by TCRdb from immuneACCESS, are in-frame only. Not every clone is retained; where verified, under half of the shortfall comes from an unresolved V gene, and the cause of the rest is unknown. A total of more than 9,500 clones appear in this sample, less than 90% of them only once. The top ten clones comprise 20% to 25% of the sample. The source material was peripheral blood. Source of these receptors: a woman aged 55-69 years with active COVID-19.

The chain carries TRBV6-5 and TRBJ2-7; the D gene is possibly TRBD2 (6 bases). CDR1 and CDR2 (germline): MNHEY, SVGAGI. This CDR3 has 16 amino acids. Trimming removed 0 bases from V and 0 bases from J, with 12 bases in between. CDR3 sequence reads: CASSYSMEGSSYEQYF. Written as DNA, the CDR3 is TGTGCCAGCAGTTACTCGATGGAGGGGTCCTCCTACGAGCAGTACTTC.

The V and J genes are TRBV30 and TRBJ1-1; D remains ambiguous. The CDR3 totals 13 residues. V was pared by 0 bases and J by 3 bases, with 8 bases between. The V gene's germline CDR1 is GTSNPN and CDR2 SVGIG (reference sequence). The CDR3 loop is CAWSVHRDTEAFF. The DNA of the CDR3 is TGTGCCTGGAGTGTGCACCGGGACACTGAAGCTTTCTTT.

This clone was recorded only once. V is TRBV7-9 and J is TRBJ1-1; D unclear. Germline CDR1 SEHNR, CDR2 FQNEAQ (reference sequence). The CDR3 extends over 14 amino acids. V dropped 4 bases and J dropped 4 bases, with 13 bases sitting between them. The CDR3: CASSWRVGPTEAFF. CDR3 DNA: TGTGCCAGCAGCTGGAGGGTTGGCCCCACTGAAGCTTTCTTT.

This chain connects TRBV7-8 to TRBJ2-7, with 13 bases lining up with TRBD2. Trimming took 4 bases from V and 2 from J; bases not matched to a gene: 8. Germline V gives CDR1 SGHVS, CDR2 FQNEAQ. The CDR3 length is 17 residues. The CDR3 region is CASSSGLAGAEPYEQYF. The DNA of the CDR3 is TGTGCCAGCAGCTCCGGACTAGCGGGAGCGGAGCCCTACGAGCAGTACTTC.

This sequence joins TRBV3-1 (or the pseudogene TRBV3-2) and TRBJ1-6, with TRBD1 identical over 10 bases. The CDR3 extends over 15 amino acids. V lost 4 bases, J lost 8 bases, and 5 bases stayed unmatched. Germline values: CDR1 LGHDT, CDR2 YNNKEL (reference sequence). The CDR3 reads CASSLRDRGYSPLHF. CDR3 nucleotides: TGTGCCAGCAGCCTCCGGGACAGGGGTTATTCACCCCTCCACTTT.

CDR3: CASMRDSSNNSPLHF. For the CDR3, the DNA is TGTGCCAGCATGCGGGACAGCTCGAATAATTCACCCCTCCACTTT. J is TRBJ1-6 and V is TRBV2; the match to TRBD1 covers 7 bases. The J segment lost 5 bases and the V segment lost 7 bases, leaving 8 bases of the junction unmatched. The CDR3 sequence is 15 residues long. Germline V gene sequence: CDR1 SNHLY, CDR2 FYNNEI.

The chain combines TRBV5-8 with TRBJ1-5; the D is unclear. The ends were cut back, 0 bases at V and 7 bases at J, with 8 bases in the middle. Germline loops: CDR1 SGHTS, CDR2 YDEGEE. The CDR3 extends over 13 amino acids. The CDR3 region is CASSLGQSQPQHF. CDR3 nucleotides: TGTGCCAGCAGCTTGGGACAATCCCAGCCCCAGCATTTT.

The rearrangement uses TRBV28 and TRBJ2-7; D may be TRBD1 (5 bases). Germline V gene sequence: CDR1 MDHEN, CDR2 SYDVKM. This CDR3 contains 12 residues. Trimming cost V 8 bases and J 3 bases, with 11 bases left between them. CDR3 bases: TGTGCCAGCTCCCGACAGAGCTACGAGCAGTACGTC. It is translated as CASSRQSYEQYV.

The V and J genes are TRBV4-1 and TRBJ2-1; 13 bases match TRBD2. Germline CDR1 reads MGHRA; CDR2 reads YSYEKL. The V and J ends lost 0 bases and 10 bases, in that order; junction bases with no gene match: 9. CDR3 size: 17 residues. The CDR3 sequence: CASSQDIGLAGEWEQFF. CDR3 bases: TGCGCCAGCAGCCAAGATATAGGACTAGCGGGGGAATGGGAGCAGTTCTTC.

The gene calls are TRBV10-2 and TRBJ2-3; D may be TRBD2 (6 bases). The CDR3 contains 11 residues. Germline V lookup: CDR1 WSHSY, CDR2 SAAADI. Between the trimmed V and J ends, which lost 7 bases and 6 bases, there was a span of 8 bases. CDR3 protein: CASTGVDTQYF. DNA of the CDR3: TGCGCCAGCACGGGGGTGGATACGCAGTATTTT.

The chain has TRBV5-8 and TRBJ2-1, with 8 bases matching TRBD1. V was clipped by 0 bases and J by 5 bases; unmatched bases: 1. CDR1 SGHTS and CDR2 YDEGEE come from the germline V gene. The CDR3 is 14 amino acids. The CDR3 spells CASSLGTGHNEQFF. The CDR3 DNA reads TGTGCCAGCAGCTTGGGGACAGGGCACAATGAGCAGTTCTTC.

This clone showed up just a few times. J is TRBJ2-7 and V is TRBV7-9, with 9 bases matching TRBD2. This CDR3 is built from 16 residues. The germline gives CDR1 SEHNR, CDR2 FQNEAQ (reference sequence). Trimming took 2 bases from V and 9 from J; bases not matched to a gene: 14. The CDR3 region is CASSLSPSGILGGQYF. CDR3 nucleotides: TGTGCCAGCAGCTTATCCCCTAGCGGGATTCTCGGAGGGCAGTACTTC.

This chain links TRBV6-5 with TRBJ2-3; 7 positions agree with TRBD1. From germline, CDR1 is MNHEY and CDR2 SVGAGI. This CDR3 contains 15 residues. V was clipped by 6 bases and J by 4 bases; unmatched bases: 10. CDR3 sequence (DNA): TGTGCCAGCAGGGCCGGGACAGCTCATGCAGATACGCAGTATTTT. Amino acids: CASRAGTAHADTQYF.

The rearrangement links TRBV19 to TRBJ1-2; 8 positions match TRBD1. CDR3 length: 17 amino acids. V dropped 8 bases and J dropped 1; count of bases not matched to a gene: 15. Germline lookup yields CDR1 LNHDA and CDR2 SQIVND (reference sequence). The CDR3 loop reads CASGDRLTEKVNYGYTF. The CDR3 DNA reads TGTGCCAGTGGGGACAGGTTAACGGAGAAGGTTAACTATGGCTACACCTTC. Looking up the rest from reference TRBV19 and TRBJ1-2 gives the full variable domain: DGGITQSPKYLFRKEGQNVTLSCEQNLNHDAMYWYRQDPGQGLRLIYYSQIVNDFQKGDIAEGYSVSREKKESFPLTVTSAQKNPTAFYLCASGDRLTEKVNYGYTFGSGTRLTVV.

The chain is built from TRBV28 and TRBJ2-3, with D tentatively TRBD2 (5 bases). Trimming shortened V by 7 bases and J by 2 bases, and 16 bases separated the two germline ends. Germline V gene lookup returns CDR1 MDHEN and CDR2 SYDVKM. This CDR3 is 15 amino acids long. The CDR3 is CASTPVAGNTDTQYF. The CDR3 DNA follows: TGTGCCAGCACCCCAGTTGCGGGCAACACAGATACGCAGTATTTT.

The genes are TRBV19 and TRBJ2-2; 10 bases align to TRBD1. The CDR3 totals 15 residues. Germline CDR1 is LNHDA and CDR2 is SQIVND (reference sequence). With 6 bases clipped from V and 5 bases from J, the junction kept 6 bases outside the gene matches. CDR3 in amino acids: CASRAGTGDTGELFF. In DNA, the CDR3 is TGTGCCAGTAGGGCCGGGACAGGGGATACCGGGGAGCTGTTTTTT.

J is TRBJ1-1 and V is TRBV7-9, with TRBD1 matching 7 bases. CDR3 size: 12 residues. J lost 8 bases, V lost 2 bases, and 2 bases had no gene match. The germline CDR1 and CDR2 sequences are SEHNR and FQNEAQ (reference sequence). The CDR3 nucleotides read TGTGCCAGCAGCTTACCGGACAGGGAAGCTTTCTTT. Its translation: CASSLPDREAFF.